This TCR beta chain emerged from a study of blood T cell repertoires in COVID-19. Study at large: Spain, Italy and the United States supplied samples that represented acute and convalescent COVID-19. Sample material is recorded as cDNA or gDNA derived from T cells, B-cell-depleted T cells, or PBMCs.

Seattle participants joined during active infection and were tracked over time. Authors' methods: Reference gene primer amplification gave nucleated cell count estimates. Sequenced by immunoSEQ multiplex PCR; TCRdb stores in-frame clones only, minus some. From that table come the V and J calls and clone size; the DNA was used to work out D and trimming. Among fewer than 400,000 clones listed, roughly nine tenths were seen once. Material: peripheral blood. The clonotype comes from a woman younger than 45 with COVID-19, enrolled during active disease.

In nucleotides, the CDR3 is TGCGCCAGCAGCCAAGAGGAGGGAGTTTCGACCGGGGAGCTGTTTTTT. Amino acids: CASSQEEGVSTGELFF. The V and J genes are TRBV4-1 and TRBJ2-2, with D perhaps matching TRBD2 (6 bases). CDR3 length: 16 amino acids. Germline V gives CDR1 MGHRA, CDR2 YSYEKL. V was cut by 0 bases and J by 5 bases, with 13 bases left in between.